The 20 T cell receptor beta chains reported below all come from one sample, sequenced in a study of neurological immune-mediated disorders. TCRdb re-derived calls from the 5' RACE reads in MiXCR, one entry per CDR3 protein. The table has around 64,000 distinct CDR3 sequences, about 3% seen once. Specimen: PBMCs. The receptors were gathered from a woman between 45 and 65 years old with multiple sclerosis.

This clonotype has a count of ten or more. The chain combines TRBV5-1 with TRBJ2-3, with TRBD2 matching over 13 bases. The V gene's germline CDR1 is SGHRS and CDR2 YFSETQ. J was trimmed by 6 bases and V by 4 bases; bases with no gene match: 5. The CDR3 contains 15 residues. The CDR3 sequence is CASSPGLAGSDTQYF. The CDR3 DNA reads TGCGCCAGCAGCCCGGGACTAGCGGGATCGGATACGCAGTATTTT.

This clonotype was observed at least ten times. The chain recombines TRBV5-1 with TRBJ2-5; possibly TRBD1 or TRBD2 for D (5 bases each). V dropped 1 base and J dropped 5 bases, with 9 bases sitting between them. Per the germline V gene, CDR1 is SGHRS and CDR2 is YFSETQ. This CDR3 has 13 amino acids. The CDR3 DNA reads TGCGCCAGCAGCTTGCACAGGAGGGAGACCCAGTACTTC. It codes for CASSLHRRETQYF.

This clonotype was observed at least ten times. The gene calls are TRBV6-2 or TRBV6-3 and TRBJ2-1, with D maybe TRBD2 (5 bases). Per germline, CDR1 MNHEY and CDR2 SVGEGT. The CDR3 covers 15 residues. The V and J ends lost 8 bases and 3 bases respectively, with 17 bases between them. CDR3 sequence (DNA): TGTGCCAGCGGACCTAGTGGGCGGGTCTACAATGAGCAGTTCTTC. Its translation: CASGPSGRVYNEQFF.

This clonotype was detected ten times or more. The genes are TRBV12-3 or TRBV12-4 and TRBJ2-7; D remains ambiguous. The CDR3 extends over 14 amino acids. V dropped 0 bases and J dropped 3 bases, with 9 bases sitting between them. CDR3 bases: TGTGCCAGCAGTTTAGCGCGGAAAGGCTACGAGCAGTACGTC. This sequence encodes CASSLARKGYEQYV.

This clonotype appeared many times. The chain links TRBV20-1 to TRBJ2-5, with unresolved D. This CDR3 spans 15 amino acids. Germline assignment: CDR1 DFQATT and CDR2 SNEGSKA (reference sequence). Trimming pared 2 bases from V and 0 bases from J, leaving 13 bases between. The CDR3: CSARNRARYQETQYF. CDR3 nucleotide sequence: TGCAGTGCTAGAAATAGGGCTCGGTACCAAGAGACCCAGTACTTC.

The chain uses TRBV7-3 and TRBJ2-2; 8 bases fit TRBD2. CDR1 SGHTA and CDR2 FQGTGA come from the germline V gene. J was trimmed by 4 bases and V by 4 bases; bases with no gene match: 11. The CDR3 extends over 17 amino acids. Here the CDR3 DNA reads TGTGCCAGCAGCTACCTCACTAGCGGCCGTTCCACCGGGGAGCTGTTTTTT. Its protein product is CASSYLTSGRSTGELFF.

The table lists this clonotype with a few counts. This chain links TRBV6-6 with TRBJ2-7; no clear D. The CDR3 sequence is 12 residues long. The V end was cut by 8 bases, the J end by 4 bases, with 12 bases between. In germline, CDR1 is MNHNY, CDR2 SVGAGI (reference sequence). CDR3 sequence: CASCGVDYEQYF. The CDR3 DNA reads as TGTGCCAGCTGTGGGGTAGATTACGAGCAGTACTTC.

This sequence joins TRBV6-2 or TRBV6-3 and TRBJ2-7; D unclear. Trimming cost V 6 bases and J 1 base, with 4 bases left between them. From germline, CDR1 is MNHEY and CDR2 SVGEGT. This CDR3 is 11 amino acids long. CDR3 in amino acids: CASRRSYEQYF. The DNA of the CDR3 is TGTGCCAGCAGGCGTTCCTACGAGCAGTACTTC.

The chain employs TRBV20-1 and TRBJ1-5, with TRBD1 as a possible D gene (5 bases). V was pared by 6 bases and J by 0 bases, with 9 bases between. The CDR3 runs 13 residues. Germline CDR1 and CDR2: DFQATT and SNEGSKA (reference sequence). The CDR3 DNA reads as TGCAGTGCCGGTGGGACTAGCAATCAGCCCCAGCATTTT. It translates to CSAGGTSNQPQHF.

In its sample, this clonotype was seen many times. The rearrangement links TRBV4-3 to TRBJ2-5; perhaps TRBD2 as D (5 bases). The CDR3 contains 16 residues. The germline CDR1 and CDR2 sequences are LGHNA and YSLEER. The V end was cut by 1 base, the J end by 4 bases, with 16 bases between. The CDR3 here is CASSQGPSYGGETQYF. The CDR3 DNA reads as TGCGCCAGCAGCCAAGGTCCCAGTTATGGAGGAGAGACCCAGTACTTC.

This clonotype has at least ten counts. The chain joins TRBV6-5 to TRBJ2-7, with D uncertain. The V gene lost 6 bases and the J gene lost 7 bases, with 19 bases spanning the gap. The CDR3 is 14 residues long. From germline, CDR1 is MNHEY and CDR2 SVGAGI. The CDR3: CASRLRTISGEQYF. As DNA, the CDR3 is TGTGCCAGCAGGCTACGAACAATTTCGGGTGAGCAGTACTTC.

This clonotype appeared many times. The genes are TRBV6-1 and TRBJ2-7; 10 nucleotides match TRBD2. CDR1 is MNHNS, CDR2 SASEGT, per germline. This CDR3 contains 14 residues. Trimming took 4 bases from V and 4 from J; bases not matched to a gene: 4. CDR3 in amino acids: CASSASGGLYEQYV. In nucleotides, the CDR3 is TGTGCCAGCAGTGCTAGCGGGGGATTATACGAGCAGTACGTC.

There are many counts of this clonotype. The CDR3 DNA reads TGCAGTGCTATGGGACAGGGGACTTACTATGGCTACACCTTC. Its translation is CSAMGQGTYYGYTF. V gene TRBV20-1 combines with J gene TRBJ1-2, with 10 bases matching TRBD1. This CDR3 spans 14 amino acids. CDR1 is DFQATT, CDR2 SNEGSKA, per germline (reference sequence). The V and J ends lost 4 bases and 3 bases, in that order; junction bases with no gene match: 5.

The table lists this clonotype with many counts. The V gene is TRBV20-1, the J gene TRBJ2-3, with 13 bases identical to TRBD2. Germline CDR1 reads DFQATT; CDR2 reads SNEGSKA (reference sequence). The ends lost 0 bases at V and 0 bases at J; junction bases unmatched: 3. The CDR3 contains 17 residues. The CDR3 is CSARDTSGRASTDTQYF. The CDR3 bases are TGCAGTGCTAGAGATACTAGCGGGAGGGCTAGCACAGATACGCAGTATTTT.

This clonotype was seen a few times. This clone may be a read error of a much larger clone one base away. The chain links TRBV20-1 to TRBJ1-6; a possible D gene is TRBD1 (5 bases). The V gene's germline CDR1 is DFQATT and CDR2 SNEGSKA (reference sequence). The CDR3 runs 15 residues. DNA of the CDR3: TGCAGTGCTGGGTCAGGGCTCCGGGGCCCAGTTCCCCTCAACTTT. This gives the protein CSAGSGLRGPVPLNF.

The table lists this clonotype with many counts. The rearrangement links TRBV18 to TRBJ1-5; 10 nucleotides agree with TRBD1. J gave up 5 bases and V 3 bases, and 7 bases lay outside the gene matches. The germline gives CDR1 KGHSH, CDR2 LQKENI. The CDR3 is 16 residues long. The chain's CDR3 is CASSPGTGEGDQPQHF. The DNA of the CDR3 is TGTGCCAGCTCACCCGGGACAGGGGAAGGAGATCAGCCCCAGCATTTT.

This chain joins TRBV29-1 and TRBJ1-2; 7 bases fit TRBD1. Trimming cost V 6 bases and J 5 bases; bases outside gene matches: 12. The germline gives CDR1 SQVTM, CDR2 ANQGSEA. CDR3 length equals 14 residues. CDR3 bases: TGCAGCGTCGATTGGGCAGGGGGTGGATATGGCTACACCTTC. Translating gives CSVDWAGGGYGYTF.

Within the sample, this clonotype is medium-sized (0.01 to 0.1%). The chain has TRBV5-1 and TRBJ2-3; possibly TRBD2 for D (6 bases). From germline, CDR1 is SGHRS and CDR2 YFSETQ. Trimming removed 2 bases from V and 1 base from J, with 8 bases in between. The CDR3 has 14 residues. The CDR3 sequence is CASSLERGTDTQYF. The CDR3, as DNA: TGCGCCAGCAGCTTAGAGCGGGGCACAGATACGCAGTATTTT.

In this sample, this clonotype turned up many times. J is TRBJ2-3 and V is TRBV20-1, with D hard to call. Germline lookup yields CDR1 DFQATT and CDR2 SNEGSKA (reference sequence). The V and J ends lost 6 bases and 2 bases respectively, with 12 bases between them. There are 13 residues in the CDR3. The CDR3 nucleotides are TGCAGTGCCTTTGGGCTCAACACAGATACGCAGTATTTT. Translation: CSAFGLNTDTQYF.

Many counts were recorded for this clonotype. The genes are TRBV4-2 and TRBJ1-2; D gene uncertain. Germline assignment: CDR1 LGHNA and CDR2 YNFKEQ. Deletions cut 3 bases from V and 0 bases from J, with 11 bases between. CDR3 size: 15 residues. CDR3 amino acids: CASSHDNSANYGYTF. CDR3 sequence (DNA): TGTGCCAGCAGCCACGACAACTCCGCTAACTATGGCTACACCTTC.